The 8 T cell receptor beta chains presented below share a single source sample, sequenced in a study of OX40 agonist ivuxolimab in advanced cancers. Clones were sequenced by immunoSEQ multiplex PCR, and TCRdb holds only the in-frame ones, with some missing. This repertoire shows about 67,000 clones, about 89% found once; its top ten account for 4% to 5%. Material: CD4+ or CD8+ T cells sorted from blood, obtained in a trial of the OX40 agonist ivuxolimab. These receptors were taken from an adult with an advanced solid tumor such as melanoma, head and neck, liver or kidney cancer.

The chain links TRBV9 to TRBJ2-3, with 10 bases matching TRBD2. Per germline, CDR1 SGDLS and CDR2 YYNGEE. There are 16 residues in the CDR3. J was trimmed by 5 bases and V by 0 bases; bases with no gene match: 6. This CDR3 is CASSVAGSGGKDTQYF. In DNA form, the CDR3 reads TGTGCCAGCAGCGTAGCAGGTAGCGGGGGGAAAGATACGCAGTATTTT.

The gene calls are TRBV7-2 and TRBJ1-1; D remains ambiguous. Trimming removed 6 bases from V and 4 bases from J, with 12 bases in between. Germline V gene sequence: CDR1 SGHTA, CDR2 FQGNSA. The CDR3 length is 13 residues. CDR3 coding DNA: TGTGCCAGCAGTTCGTCCCGGGTCACTGAAGCTTTCTTT. It encodes CASSSSRVTEAFF.

Comment on this clone: A read error may account for a junction end that differs from germline. The genes are TRBV28 and TRBJ2-7; D is undetermined. The germline V gene has CDR1 MDHEN and CDR2 SYDVKM. The CDR3 is made up of 13 amino acids. CDR3 nucleotides: TGTGCCAGCAGTTTGAACACCCCGGGCCGTACGGTCTTC. Translation gives CASSLNTPGRTVF.

This clone was seen ten or more times. The J gene is TRBJ1-2, the V gene TRBV28, with D unclear. This CDR3 comprises 13 residues. V lost 5 bases to trimming and J lost 7 bases, with 14 bases between them. Germline V gene data show CDR1 as MDHEN and CDR2 as SYDVKM. The CDR3 DNA reads as TGTGCCAGCAGTCCGTGGACTGCGGGTGGCTACACCTTC. Amino acid sequence: CASSPWTAGGYTF.

The chain links TRBV6-6 to TRBJ2-7; D is possibly TRBD2 (5 bases). This CDR3 contains 13 residues. Looked up from germline, CDR1 is MNHNY and CDR2 is SVGAGI (reference sequence). The V gene lost 0 bases and the J gene lost 2 bases, with 5 bases spanning the gap. The CDR3 spells CASSYSTTYEQYF. The CDR3 nucleotides are TGTGCCAGCAGTTACTCGACTACCTACGAGCAGTACTTC.

The chain combines TRBV5-4 with TRBJ1-2, with a possible D match to TRBD1 (5 bases). The V end lost 0 bases, the J end lost 5 bases, and 14 bases lay between the germline ends. The CDR3 runs 15 residues. The germline V gene encodes CDR1 SGHNT and CDR2 YYREEE (reference sequence). The CDR3, as DNA: TGTGCCAGCAGCTTGGCCGCTACGGGGCAATATGGCTACACCTTC. Encoded protein: CASSLAATGQYGYTF.

J is TRBJ1-2 and V is TRBV6-5; possible D gene TRBD1, 5 bases. The CDR3 runs 15 residues. CDR1 is MNHEY, CDR2 SVGAGI, per germline. Trimming pared 2 bases from V and 3 bases from J, leaving 13 bases between. DNA for the CDR3: TGTGCCAGCAGTTACAGGAGACGGGGGGACTATGGCTACACCTTC. Encoded protein: CASSYRRRGDYGYTF.

The V gene is TRBV11-3, the J gene TRBJ2-2; a possible D gene is TRBD1 (5 bases). Germline values: CDR1 SGHNT, CDR2 YENEEA. The CDR3 length is 13 residues. V was clipped by 5 bases and J by 1 base, with 5 bases between them. CDR3 protein: CASSTGNTGELFF. The DNA for the CDR3 is TGTGCCAGCAGCACAGGGAACACCGGGGAGCTGTTTTTT. The variable domain in full, with the rest retrieved from reference TRBV11-3 and TRBJ2-2, is EAGVVQSPRYKIIEKKQPVAFWCNPISGHNTLYWYLQNLGQGPELLIRYENEEAVDDSQLPKDRFSAERLKGVDSTLKIQPAELGDSAVYLCASSTGNTGELFFGEGSRLTVL.